One and the same sample provided the 2 T cell receptor beta chains below, sequenced in a study of T cells after yellow fever vaccination (dated by TCRdb to between 2018 and 2021). Libraries came from 5' RACE. Sequencing instrument: Illumina HiSeq 2500. TCRdb trimmed public reads at Q25 via fastp, called clones via MiXCR and kept in-frame beta chains. A single entry per CDR3 protein holds the most common genes and DNA from its merged rows. In all, the sample holds 600,000 to 750,000 distinct CDR3 sequences, and roughly 12% of those were seen once. The ten largest clones capture around 14% of the sample. The treatment or condition label of this sample denotes: live attenuated yellow fever vaccine strain. The sample here was PBMCs, taken on the day of the yellow fever booster vaccination. These receptors all come from a man aged 25-45 years who received the YFV17D yellow fever vaccine.

Only one count was recorded for this clonotype. The chain recombines TRBV6-1 with TRBJ2-7; D may be TRBD2 (6 bases). This CDR3 is built from 13 residues. V lost 6 bases and J lost 5, with 14 bases in between. In germline, CDR1 is MNHNS, CDR2 SASEGT. The CDR3 coding sequence is TGTGCCAGCAGCCTCGGGCGGGGCCACGAGCAGTACTTC. Protein product: CASSLGRGHEQYF.

The count of this clonotype is one. This chain joins TRBV20-1 and TRBJ1-2, with D uncertain. The CDR3 extends over 12 amino acids. V shed 5 bases and J shed 3 bases, with 10 bases lying between them. Germline V gene data show CDR1 as DFQATT and CDR2 as SNEGSKA (reference sequence). The CDR3 spells CSALPGHYGYTF. CDR3 nucleotide sequence: TGCAGTGCTTTACCGGGCCACTATGGCTACACCTTC.